The entry below gives a single TCR beta chain sequence along with its context. This record comes from a study of blood T cell repertoires in COVID-19. Study-wide context: The United States, Italy and Spain were the sources of the acute and convalescent COVID-19 samples.

TCRdb's copy holds only in-frame clones and misses some; the assay was immunoSEQ multiplex PCR. The top ten hold around 17% of the sample, which has 130,000 or so clones, roughly 80% seen once. Germline CDR1 is SQVTM and CDR2 is ANQGSEA. V trimming: 8 bases; J trimming: 9 bases; junction bases outside the gene matches: 13. There are 13 residues in the CDR3. The chain combines TRBV29-1 with TRBJ2-1, with 7 nucleotides matching TRBD2. The TCR was taken from a man in his fifties or sixties with acute or convalescent COVID-19. The sample consisted of peripheral blood. CDR3 nucleotides: TGCAGCCTTGGGGGGGATCGCGTCGGTGAGCAGTTCTTC. The encoded protein is CSLGGDRVGEQFF.